Included here is one T cell receptor (beta chain) sequence, with context. The data derive from a study of OX40 agonist ivuxolimab in advanced cancers. V shed 0 bases and J shed 5 bases, with 5 bases lying between them. The CDR3 covers 12 residues. Germline CDR1 and CDR2: PRHDT and FYEKMQ (reference sequence). Clones were read by immunoSEQ multiplex PCR, and TCRdb kept only the in-frame ones, dropping some. The table includes 35,000 to 55,000 clones, roughly 82% detected once. This clonotype was sampled from an adult with an advanced solid tumor such as melanoma, head and neck, liver or kidney cancer. The gene calls are TRBV13 and TRBJ2-7; the D gene is possibly TRBD1 (5 bases). Sequenced material: CD4+ or CD8+ T cells sorted from blood, taken in a trial of the OX40 agonist ivuxolimab. This chain's CDR3 is CASSLGGDEQYF. The CDR3 region has the DNA TGTGCCAGCAGCTTAGGAGGGGACGAGCAGTACTTC.